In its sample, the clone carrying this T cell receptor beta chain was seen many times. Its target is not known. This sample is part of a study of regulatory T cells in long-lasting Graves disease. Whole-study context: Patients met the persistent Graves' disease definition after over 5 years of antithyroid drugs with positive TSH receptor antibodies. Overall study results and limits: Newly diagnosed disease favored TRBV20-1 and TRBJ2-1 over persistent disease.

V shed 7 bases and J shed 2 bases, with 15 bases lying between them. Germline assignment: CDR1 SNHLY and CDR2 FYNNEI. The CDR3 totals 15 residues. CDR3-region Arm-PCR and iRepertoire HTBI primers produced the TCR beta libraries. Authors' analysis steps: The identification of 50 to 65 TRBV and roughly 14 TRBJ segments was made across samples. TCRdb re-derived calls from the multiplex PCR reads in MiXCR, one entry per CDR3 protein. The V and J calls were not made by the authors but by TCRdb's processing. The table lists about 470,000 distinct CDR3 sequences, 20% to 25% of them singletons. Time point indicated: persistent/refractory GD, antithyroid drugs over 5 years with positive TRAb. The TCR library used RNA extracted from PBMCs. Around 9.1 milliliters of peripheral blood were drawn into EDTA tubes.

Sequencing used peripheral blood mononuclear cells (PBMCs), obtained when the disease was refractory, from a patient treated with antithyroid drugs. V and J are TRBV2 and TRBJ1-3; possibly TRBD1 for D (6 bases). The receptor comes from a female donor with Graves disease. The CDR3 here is CASTHWGQTGNTIYF. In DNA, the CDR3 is TGTGCCAGCACCCATTGGGGGCAAACTGGAAACACCATATATTTT.